This note documents a single T cell receptor beta chain sequence. The trim removed 3 bases at V and 7 bases at J, leaving 8 bases unmatched. The germline gives CDR1 SGHRS, CDR2 YFSETQ. The CDR3 covers 15 residues. This specimen comes from a study of identical twins. TCRdb re-derived calls from the 5' RACE reads in MiXCR, one entry per CDR3 protein. This table has 470,000 or so distinct CDR3 sequences, 20% to 25% appearing once. The sample also formed part of further work on T cells expressing NK-cell markers.

Sequencing was done on a sample of CD4+ T cells sorted from blood. The chain recombines TRBV5-1 with TRBJ2-1; 9 bases agree with TRBD2. The clonotype comes from a woman under 30 in good health. The CDR3 reads CASSYGSGGRNEQFF. The CDR3 coding sequence is TGCGCCAGCAGCTACGGCAGCGGGGGGCGTAATGAGCAGTTCTTC.